The subject of this entry is one T cell receptor (beta chain). The antigen remains unidentified. The CDR3 totals 14 residues. With V trimmed by 4 bases and J by 4 bases, 4 bases remained unmatched. The germline gives CDR1 LNHDA, CDR2 SQIVND (reference sequence). Sequencing used immunoSEQ multiplex PCR; TCRdb keeps in-frame clones, though not all of them. Of 42,000 or so clones in the sample, approximately 86% were seen once. This entry belongs to a study of OX40 agonist ivuxolimab in advanced cancers. Study-wide findings and caveats: Among the lowest peripheral clonal expansion occurred in 0.1-3.0 mg/kg partial responders. Clones of CD4+ and CD8+ blood T cells grew by week 6 at doses of 0.1 to 3.0 mg/kg.

This rearrangement joins TRBV19 to TRBJ2-3; 8 bases are a match to TRBD1. This TCR was recovered from an adult with an advanced solid tumor such as melanoma, head and neck, liver or kidney cancer. The specimen comprised CD4+ or CD8+ T cells sorted from blood, sampled in a trial of the OX40 agonist ivuxolimab. CDR3 nucleotide sequence: TGTGCCAGTAGTACCGGACAGGGCCCAGATACGCAGTATTTT. Protein sequence: CASSTGQGPDTQYF.